The 32 T cell receptor beta chains below all came from one sample that was sequenced in a study of cytomegalovirus exposure and HLA in healthy donors. Profiling relied on immunoSEQ multiplex PCR, and the TCRdb table lists in-frame clones only, not all of them. The table lists over 110,000 clones, around 87% of them singletons, with just under 9% in the top ten. Material for sequencing was PBMCs. These TCRs come from a young man in good health and CMV-seropositive.

The chain combines TRBV6-1 with TRBJ1-2; D may be TRBD1 (6 bases). Germline loops: CDR1 MNHNS, CDR2 SASEGT. Trimming removed 6 bases from V and 3 bases from J, with 17 bases in between. This CDR3 spans 15 amino acids. Written as DNA, the CDR3 is TGTGCCAGCAGGAATGACAGGACGATCCACTATGGCTACACCTTC. It yields the protein CASRNDRTIHYGYTF.

The rearrangement joins TRBV7-2 to TRBJ2-7; 11 bases are a match to TRBD2. V shed 4 bases, J shed 4 bases, and the junction held 3 bases outside the gene matches. The germline V gene encodes CDR1 SGHTA and CDR2 FQGNSA. The length of the CDR3 is 14 residues. The CDR3: CASSSGLADYEQYF. Here the CDR3 DNA reads TGTGCCAGCAGCTCGGGACTAGCGGATTACGAGCAGTACTTC.

The rearrangement joins TRBV18 to TRBJ1-1, with TRBD1 matching 7 bases. The CDR3 totals 16 residues. CDR1 and CDR2 (germline): KGHSH, LQKENI. J was trimmed by 3 bases and V by 5 bases; bases with no gene match: 12. The CDR3 DNA follows: TGTGCCAGCTCAACCCACCGATGGACAGGACACACTGAAGCTTTCTTT. This sequence encodes CASSTHRWTGHTEAFF.

In DNA, the CDR3 is TGTGCCAGCAGCTTCAAGTTTGGGGGACAGTCCAATGAAAAACTGTTTTTT. It translates to CASSFKFGGQSNEKLFF. The gene calls are TRBV7-8 and TRBJ1-4; 7 bases are shared with TRBD1. The CDR3 loop spans 17 amino acids. With V trimmed by 3 bases and J by 5 bases, 12 bases remained unmatched. The V gene's germline CDR1 is SGHVS and CDR2 FQNEAQ.

The gene calls are TRBV5-1 and TRBJ2-1; D gene unclear. This CDR3 contains 11 residues. V lost 1 base and J 10 bases, leaving 6 bases between the germline ends. Germline V gene data show CDR1 as SGHRS and CDR2 as YFSETQ. The CDR3 region is CASSLTVEQFF. In DNA form, the CDR3 reads TGCGCCAGCAGCTTGACGGTGGAGCAGTTCTTC.

The chain carries TRBV5-4 and TRBJ2-7; 9 nucleotides agree with TRBD1. Germline CDR1 is SGHNT and CDR2 is YYREEE (reference sequence). The CDR3 contains 14 residues. After removal of 3 bases from V and 3 bases from J, the junction contained 4 bases not matched to a gene. CDR3 DNA sequence: TGTGCCAGCAGCTACCGGACAGGGGACTACGAGCAGTACTTC. The encoded protein is CASSYRTGDYEQYF.

This chain uses TRBV29-1 with TRBJ1-1; D remains unclear. V lost 7 bases and J 1 base, leaving 13 bases between the germline ends. Germline values: CDR1 SQVTM, CDR2 ANQGSEA. The CDR3 extends over 13 amino acids. CDR3: CSDAGSPNTEAFF. CDR3 nucleotides: TGCAGCGATGCGGGAAGCCCGAACACTGAAGCTTTCTTT.

This clone was seen only once. The chain is built from TRBV29-1 and TRBJ2-2, with 9 bases that match TRBD1. Germline loops: CDR1 SQVTM, CDR2 ANQGSEA. This CDR3 contains 14 residues. The V and J ends lost 6 bases and 5 bases, in that order; junction bases with no gene match: 7. CDR3 coding DNA: TGCAGCGTCCCACAGGGGGCAGGGACCGGGGAGCTGTTTTTT. It translates to CSVPQGAGTGELFF.

The chain links TRBV9 to TRBJ1-2; D is unclear. Germline V gene data show CDR1 as SGDLS and CDR2 as YYNGEE. The CDR3 has 14 amino acids. V was shortened by 3 bases and J by 5 bases, with 14 bases between the two germline ends. CDR3 protein: CASSGPYTYYGYTF. The CDR3 nucleotides read TGTGCCAGCAGCGGCCCATATACATATTATGGCTACACCTTC.

J is TRBJ2-7 and V is TRBV6-5; 8 bases fit TRBD1. Germline CDR1 MNHEY, CDR2 SVGAGI. Trimming took 3 bases from V and 1 from J; bases not matched to a gene: 2. The CDR3 has 14 residues. The CDR3 DNA sequence: TGTGCCAGCAGTTATGGACAGGGTTCCTACGAGCAGTACTTC. Translation gives CASSYGQGSYEQYF.

The rearrangement links TRBV5-1 to TRBJ1-5; TRBD1 matches at 7 bases. Germline lookup yields CDR1 SGHRS and CDR2 YFSETQ. Trimming removed 2 bases from V and 8 bases from J; junction bases left unmatched: 10. The CDR3 is 15 amino acids. The CDR3 sequence is CASSLSPTGNEPQHF. In DNA, the CDR3 is TGCGCCAGCAGCTTATCTCCGACAGGGAATGAGCCCCAGCATTTT.

The chain has TRBV27 and TRBJ2-7; TRBD1 is a possible D gene (6 bases). This CDR3 contains 13 residues. Germline V gene sequence: CDR1 MNHEY, CDR2 SMNVEV (reference sequence). V gave up 8 bases and J gave up 6 bases, with 17 bases separating them. CDR3 in amino acids: CASQGNRVGEQYF. The CDR3 DNA follows: TGTGCCAGCCAGGGAAACAGGGTGGGCGAGCAGTACTTC.

The genes are TRBV6-1 and TRBJ2-1, with 10 bases fitting TRBD2. The CDR3 contains 17 residues. The V segment lost 2 bases and the J segment 10 bases; nucleotides outside the gene matches: 14. Looked up from germline, CDR1 is MNHNS and CDR2 is SASEGT. CDR3: CASSEIRTSGRGGEQFF. The CDR3 region has the DNA TGTGCCAGCAGTGAAATTCGGACTAGCGGTCGAGGTGGGGAGCAGTTCTTC.

The CDR3 protein is CASSPYSGVSANEQFF. The CDR3 bases are TGTGCCAGCAGCCCCTACTCGGGGGTTTCGGCAAATGAGCAGTTCTTC. The chain carries TRBV9 and TRBJ2-1, with a weak D call TRBD2 (6 bases). CDR3 length equals 16 residues. V was shortened by 4 bases and J by 7 bases, with 21 bases between the two germline ends. CDR1 and CDR2 (germline): SGDLS, YYNGEE.

About this clone: Other DNA sequences from this sample encode an identical CDR3 as well. V usage is TRBV7-2 and J usage is TRBJ2-1; D gene unclear. Germline values: CDR1 SGHTA, CDR2 FQGNSA. The CDR3 covers 12 residues. The V end was cut by 5 bases, the J end by 5 bases, with 7 bases between. The CDR3 loop reads CASSPPDNEQFF. The CDR3 DNA is TGTGCCAGCAGCCCTCCTGACAATGAGCAGTTCTTC.

V gene TRBV27 combines with J gene TRBJ2-5; 7 nucleotides align to TRBD1. CDR3 length: 13 amino acids. Germline CDR1 reads MNHEY; CDR2 reads SMNVEV (reference sequence). The V segment lost 8 bases and the J segment 4 bases; nucleotides outside the gene matches: 7. The CDR3 region is CASGYRGSETQYF. The DNA for the CDR3 is TGTGCCAGCGGCTACAGGGGATCAGAGACCCAGTACTTC.

This clone was observed a single time. The chain carries TRBV5-4 and TRBJ2-7, with D unresolved. Trimming stripped 0 bases from V and 4 bases from J, with 8 bases between. The V gene's germline CDR1 is SGHNT and CDR2 YYREEE (reference sequence). The CDR3 spans 13 residues. CDR3 nucleotide sequence: TGTGCCAGCAGCTTGGACATGGCTTACGAGCAGTACTTC. The encoded protein is CASSLDMAYEQYF.

This chain links TRBV30 with TRBJ2-7; no clear D. The V end lost 1 base, the J end lost 3 bases, and 4 bases lay between the germline ends. This CDR3 is built from 11 residues. Germline V gene data show CDR1 as GTSNPN and CDR2 as SVGIG (reference sequence). CDR3 loop: CAWSGSYEQYF. DNA for the CDR3: TGTGCCTGGAGTGGGAGCTACGAGCAGTACTTC.

The V gene is TRBV7-8, the J gene TRBJ1-1; no definite D call. The CDR3 loop spans 14 amino acids. Per germline, CDR1 SGHVS and CDR2 FQNEAQ. Trimming shortened V by 0 bases and J by 4 bases, and 9 bases separated the two germline ends. The CDR3 is CASSLARRGTEAFF. The DNA of the CDR3 is TGTGCCAGCAGCTTAGCTCGACGGGGCACTGAAGCTTTCTTT.

This clone was recorded once. The chain employs TRBV4-2 and TRBJ2-7; possibly TRBD1 for D (5 bases). The CDR3 consists of 13 residues. The germline V gene has CDR1 LGHNA and CDR2 YNFKEQ. The germline V and J ends were trimmed by 4 bases and 6 bases, with 13 bases remaining between them. CDR3 coding DNA: TGTGCCAGCAGCCCGTCCGAAGGGGTCGAGCAGTACTTC. Its protein product is CASSPSEGVEQYF.

This clone has a handful of counts. V and J are TRBV5-4 and TRBJ1-4; 8 positions agree with TRBD1. Germline lookup yields CDR1 SGHNT and CDR2 YYREEE (reference sequence). This CDR3 is 16 amino acids long. The V and J ends lost 4 bases and 7 bases, in that order; junction bases with no gene match: 12. The CDR3 bases are TGTGCCAGCAGCACTTCAGGGGGCTCTCTCGGTGAAAAACTGTTTTTT. It translates to CASSTSGGSLGEKLFF.

V and J are TRBV5-1 and TRBJ1-4, with 9 positions matching TRBD1. CDR3 size: 14 residues. V lost 3 bases to trimming and J lost 6 bases; unmatched junction nucleotides: 3. Germline V gives CDR1 SGHRS, CDR2 YFSETQ. CDR3 nucleotides: TGCGCCAGCAGCTGGGGGGACAGGGATGAAAAACTGTTTTTT. Protein: CASSWGDRDEKLFF.

The V call is TRBV2, the J call TRBJ2-1, with TRBD2 matching over 11 bases. V gave up 7 bases and J gave up 6 bases; unmatched junction bases: 17. Germline CDR1 SNHLY, CDR2 FYNNEI. The CDR3 runs 18 residues. Here the CDR3 reads CASMGETSGIRAGNEQFF. The CDR3 DNA sequence: TGTGCCAGCATGGGGGAGACTAGCGGGATCAGGGCGGGCAATGAGCAGTTCTTC.

The chain uses TRBV6-1 and TRBJ1-2, with D possibly being TRBD1 (6 bases). The CDR3 covers 17 residues. Germline V gene data show CDR1 as MNHNS and CDR2 as SASEGT. Trimming shortened V by 0 bases and J by 3 bases, and 17 bases separated the two germline ends. CDR3 nucleotides: TGTGCCAGCAGTGAAGCGTTTGTAGGGGGAACAGACTATGGCTACACCTTC. Translation gives CASSEAFVGGTDYGYTF.

V is TRBV28 and J is TRBJ2-3; 7 bases match TRBD1. J gave up 7 bases and V 5 bases, and 12 bases lay outside the gene matches. Germline lookup yields CDR1 MDHEN and CDR2 SYDVKM. This CDR3 contains 15 residues. CDR3 sequence reads: CASSPALETGNTQYF. The CDR3 DNA reads TGTGCCAGCAGTCCCGCCCTCGAGACAGGGAATACGCAGTATTTT.

DNA of the CDR3: TGTGCCAGCAGCTTGGTGGGACAGTTCCAAGAGACCCAGTACTTC. Its protein product is CASSLVGQFQETQYF. The rearrangement uses TRBV5-4 and TRBJ2-5; 7 nucleotides line up with TRBD1. CDR1 is SGHNT, CDR2 YYREEE, per germline (reference sequence). CDR3 length: 15 residues. V trimming: 0 bases; J trimming: 1 base; junction bases outside the gene matches: 3.

The chain couples TRBV18 to TRBJ1-6, with D tentatively TRBD1 (6 bases). CDR3 size: 16 residues. Germline-derived CDR1 and CDR2 are KGHSH and LQKENI. Deletions cut 6 bases from V and 7 bases from J, with 19 bases between. This CDR3 reads CASSPGAWTANSPLHF. The CDR3 region has the DNA TGTGCCAGCTCGCCAGGGGCTTGGACCGCAAATTCACCCCTCCACTTT.

The chain carries TRBV21-1 and TRBJ1-5; the table's D gene call, TRBD1, was not cross checked with the DNA. TRBV21-1 is shown as a pseudogene. The CDR3 has 15 amino acids. The CDR3 coding sequence is TGTGCCAGCCAGGTGGGGCAGACCTACAATCAGCCCCAGCATTTT. This codes for CASQVGQTYNQPQHF.

The chain is built from TRBV6-6 and TRBJ2-1; possibly TRBD2 for D (7 bases). The CDR3 runs 15 residues. CDR1 is MNHNY and CDR2 is SVGAGI in the germline V gene (reference sequence). V shed 0 bases and J shed 7 bases, with 13 bases lying between them. The CDR3 nucleotides read TGTGCCAGCAGTTACTCGGCGGGGGCGAGGAATGAGCAGTTCTTC. It encodes CASSYSAGARNEQFF.

The V call is TRBV5-4, the J call TRBJ1-2, with TRBD1 as a possible D gene (5 bases). CDR3 length: 13 amino acids. V was trimmed by 5 bases and J by 3 bases, leaving 11 bases between them. Germline values: CDR1 SGHNT, CDR2 YYREEE (reference sequence). The CDR3 loop reads CASRAGGDYGYTF. The CDR3 region has the DNA TGTGCCAGCAGGGCGGGGGGGGACTATGGCTACACCTTC.

This clone was counted a few times. The rearrangement links TRBV11-2 to TRBJ2-3; no reliable D call. Trimming removed 3 bases at V and 4 bases at J, with 5 bases between. Per the germline V gene, CDR1 is SGHAT and CDR2 is FQNNGV. This CDR3 contains 12 residues. CDR3 loop: CASSLWPDTQYF. In nucleotides, the CDR3 is TGTGCCAGCAGCTTGTGGCCAGATACGCAGTATTTT.

The chain carries TRBV6-5 and TRBJ1-1; TRBD1 aligns across 7 bases. The CDR3 totals 15 residues. V was pared by 7 bases and J by 1 base, with 9 bases of the junction left unmatched. Germline assignment: CDR1 MNHEY and CDR2 SVGAGI. The CDR3 coding sequence is TGTGCCAGCAATCTACGAGGGGGCTCGAACACTGAAGCTTTCTTT. This translates into CASNLRGGSNTEAFF.